This T cell receptor (beta chain) is from a study of T cell responses to AZD1222 COVID-19 vaccine. Sequencing was performed with immunoSEQ multiplex PCR; in TCRdb, only in-frame clones are kept and a portion is missing. The sample lists just under 75,000 clones; roughly 80% were seen once. Per germline, CDR1 MNHEY and CDR2 SMNVEV (reference sequence). J gave up 3 bases and V 6 bases, and 15 bases lay outside the gene matches. The CDR3 spans 17 residues. The V call is TRBV27, the J call TRBJ2-5; 8 nucleotides match TRBD2. The TCR sequence derives from an adult who received the AZD1222 COVID-19 vaccine. The starting material was peripheral blood, obtained 28 days after the second AZD1222 dose. The CDR3 DNA follows: TGTGCCAGCAGCTCCGGGACTAGTAATGTCCCAGAAGAGACCCAGTACTTC. It specifies CASSSGTSNVPEETQYF.